This is a list of T cell receptor beta chains from one sample in a study of cytomegalovirus exposure and HLA in healthy donors. Produced via immunoSEQ multiplex PCR; TCRdb's table is partial and in-frame only. Of about 110,000 clones in the sample, around two thirds were seen once. The sequencing input was PBMCs. These receptors were obtained from a young man in good health and CMV-seropositive. Each CDR3 is given with its conserved first and last residue. The D gene is left open where the match is weak. Clone size is given for some rows only: seen once, a few or many times, or a class if the clone is expanded.

cdr3_nt: TGTGCCAGCAGTGAAAGTTACGCAGGGAGGGTCTACGAGCAGTACTTC
cdr3_aa: CASSESYAGRVYEQYF
v_call: TRBV6-1
d_call: TRBD2
clone_size: -
j_call: TRBJ2-7

cdr3_nt: TGTGCCAGCAGCTTGTATTCAGGGAACTATGGCTACACCTTC
cdr3_aa: CASSLYSGNYGYTF
v_call: TRBV5-4
d_call: -
clone_size: once
j_call: TRBJ1-2

cdr3_nt: TGTGCCAGCAGCAAGCGGGCCGGTCATGGCTACACCTTC
cdr3_aa: CASSKRAGHGYTF
v_call: TRBV21-1
d_call: -
clone_size: -
j_call: TRBJ1-2

cdr3_nt: TGTGCCAGTAGTACCCCCGACGGGATTAGATATGGCTACACCTTC
cdr3_aa: CASSTPDGIRYGYTF
v_call: TRBV19
d_call: -
clone_size: -
j_call: TRBJ1-2

cdr3_nt: TGTGCCAGCAGTCTATCCGCTACCTCTCGCCACGAGCAGTACTTC
cdr3_aa: CASSLSATSRHEQYF
v_call: TRBV11-2
d_call: -
clone_size: -
j_call: TRBJ2-7

cdr3_nt: TGCAGCGTTAACCGCGGGGGGCTCGAGACCCAGTACTTC
cdr3_aa: CSVNRGGLETQYF
v_call: TRBV29-1
d_call: TRBD2
clone_size: -
j_call: TRBJ2-5

cdr3_nt: TGTGCCAGCAGCCCTCGCCGGACAGGGAGCAATGAGCAGTTCTTC
cdr3_aa: CASSPRRTGSNEQFF
v_call: TRBV13
d_call: TRBD1
clone_size: few
j_call: TRBJ2-1

cdr3_nt: TGTGCCAGCAGCTTAGGACTTAAATACTACACAGATACGCAGTATTTT
cdr3_aa: CASSLGLKYYTDTQYF
v_call: TRBV7-2
d_call: -
clone_size: once
j_call: TRBJ2-3

cdr3_nt: TGCGCCAGCAGCCGGGGAGTCTCCGAAAAACTGTTTTTT
cdr3_aa: CASSRGVSEKLFF
v_call: TRBV4-3
d_call: -
clone_size: few
j_call: TRBJ1-4

cdr3_nt: TGCGCCAGCAGCAGGGGGGGCTCTGGAAACACCATATATTTT
cdr3_aa: CASSRGGSGNTIYF
v_call: TRBV4-1
d_call: -
clone_size: -
j_call: TRBJ1-3

cdr3_nt: TGTGCCAGCAGTGTACAGGGAGCGGGACAAGAGACCCAGTACTTC
cdr3_aa: CASSVQGAGQETQYF
v_call: TRBV25-1
d_call: -
clone_size: -
j_call: TRBJ2-5

cdr3_nt: TGTGCCAGTAGGTGGGACAGGAACACTGAAGCTTTCTTT
cdr3_aa: CASRWDRNTEAFF
v_call: TRBV19
d_call: TRBD1
clone_size: few
j_call: TRBJ1-1